The rows below give T cell receptor beta chains drawn from one sample of a study of shared clonotypes between healthy human individuals. The assay was immunoSEQ multiplex PCR, and TCRdb's table has in-frame clones only and misses some. The sample shows some 2.1 million clones, 90% to 95% of them seen only once. Sequences were obtained from naive CD8+ T cells from PBMCs. These receptors originate from a man aged 18 to 30 in good health. Some clones in this sample may be carry-over from other donors' samples. The CDR3 runs from the conserved cysteine through the conserved F or W. The D gene is left open where the match is weak. A clone size is listed for some rows: how often the clone was seen (once, few, many), or a class if it is expanded.

J gene,D gene,clone size,V gene,CDR3 protein,CDR3 DNA
TRBJ2-7,-,once,TRBV7-2,CASSLVGDSYEQYF,TGTGCCAGCAGCTTAGTGGGGGACTCCTACGAGCAGTACTTC
TRBJ1-1,-,-,TRBV15,CATTRRQEPEAFF,TGTGCCACCACCCGAAGGCAGGAACCTGAAGCTTTCTTT
TRBJ1-1,-,-,TRBV10-1,CASKSRENTEAFF,TGCGCCAGCAAAAGCAGGGAGAACACTGAAGCTTTCTTT
TRBJ2-1,-,-,TRBV14,CASSQDFRTFPNEQFF,TGTGCCAGCAGCCAAGATTTTAGGACCTTTCCTAATGAGCAGTTCTTC
TRBJ1-2,-,-,TRBV7-9,CASGTGTNYGYTF,TGTGCCAGCGGCACGGGGACAAACTATGGCTACACCTTC
TRBJ1-2,-,-,TRBV7-8,CASSFDRKGANYGYTF,TGTGCCAGCAGCTTTGACCGAAAAGGAGCTAACTATGGCTACACCTTC
TRBJ2-3,TRBD1,once,TRBV13,CASSWTDRGGGDTQYF,TGTGCCAGCAGCTGGACGGACAGGGGAGGAGGAGATACGCAGTATTTT
TRBJ1-1,-,-,TRBV28,CASSLLGVNTEAFF,TGTGCCAGCAGTTTATTGGGAGTCAACACTGAAGCTTTCTTT
TRBJ2-7,-,-,TRBV10-3,CAISGGDIISSYEQYF,TGTGCCATCAGTGGGGGGGACATAATTAGCTCCTACGAGCAGTACTTC
TRBJ2-7,-,-,TRBV19,CASKGGTSYEQYF,TGTGCCAGTAAAGGTGGGACCTCCTACGAGCAGTACTTC
TRBJ2-5,-,-,TRBV7-7,CASSLIGSVDSQETQYF,TGTGCCAGCAGCTTAATTGGCAGCGTTGACAGTCAAGAGACCCAGTACTTC
TRBJ1-4,-,-,TRBV7-9,CASSPPGRGEKLFF,TGTGCCAGCAGCCCACCGGGACGCGGAGAAAAACTGTTTTTT
TRBJ2-7,TRBD1,-,TRBV29-1,CSVSPGTGIIEQYF,TGCAGCGTATCCCCGGGGACAGGTATTATCGAGCAGTACTTC
TRBJ2-7,-,-,TRBV27,CASSLGRTYEQYF,TGTGCCAGCAGTTTGGGAAGGACCTACGAGCAGTACTTC
TRBJ2-1,TRBD2,-,TRBV15,CATSREAGGTYNEQFF,TGTGCCACCAGCAGAGAAGCGGGAGGAACGTACAATGAGCAGTTCTTC
TRBJ2-7,-,-,TRBV6-5,CASSYADSSYEQYF,TGTGCCAGCAGTTACGCCGACAGCTCCTACGAGCAGTACTTC
TRBJ1-5,-,-,TRBV4-2,CASSQDIEGAEGDQPQHF,TGTGCCAGCAGCCAAGATATAGAAGGTGCCGAGGGGGACCAGCCCCAGCATTTT
TRBJ1-5,TRBD1,few,TRBV15,CATNQQGRNQPQHF,TGTGCCACCAACCAACAGGGGAGGAATCAGCCCCAGCATTTT
TRBJ1-2,-,-,TRBV9,CASSVVSGYGYTF,TGTGCCAGCAGCGTAGTATCGGGGTATGGCTACACCTTC
TRBJ2-1,-,-,TRBV7-8,CASSFQGRYNEQFF,TGTGCCAGCAGCTTTCAAGGGAGGTACAATGAGCAGTTCTTC
TRBJ1-2,TRBD1,-,TRBV4-3,CASSQGTGESYGYTF,TGCGCCAGCAGCCAAGGGACAGGGGAGAGCTATGGCTACACCTTC
TRBJ2-2,-,-,TRBV19,CASRVPNTGELFF,TGTGCCAGTAGGGTCCCGAACACCGGGGAGCTGTTTTTT
TRBJ1-5,-,-,TRBV28,CASSLRGLSNQPQHF,TGTGCCAGCAGTTTACGGGGGTTGAGCAATCAGCCCCAGCATTTT
TRBJ1-1,-,-,TRBV14,CASSPSTEAFF,TGTGCCAGCAGCCCTAGCACTGAAGCTTTCTTT
TRBJ1-1,-,-,TRBV11-1,CASSALNTEAFF,TGTGCCAGCAGCGCCTTGAACACTGAAGCTTTCTTT
TRBJ2-7,TRBD2,-,TRBV6-1,CASSEALPVSGRAGEQYF,TGTGCCAGCAGTGAAGCGCTTCCTGTTAGCGGGAGGGCTGGTGAGCAGTACTTC
TRBJ2-1,TRBD1,-,TRBV9,CASSPRQGGGDEQFF,TGTGCCAGCAGCCCAAGACAGGGTGGGGGTGATGAGCAGTTCTTC
TRBJ2-1,TRBD2,-,TRBV27,CASSSGGEQFF,TGTGCCAGCAGTTCGGGGGGTGAGCAGTTCTTC
TRBJ2-1,-,-,TRBV7-3,CASSLRGRLMQQFF,TGTGCCAGCAGCTTAAGGGGCAGGCTGATGCAGCAGTTCTTC
TRBJ2-7,TRBD2,-,TRBV5-1,CASSVGLAGIFEQYF,TGCGCCAGCAGCGTGGGACTAGCGGGAATCTTCGAGCAGTACTTC
TRBJ2-7,TRBD2,-,TRBV4-1,CASSQERTSGSYEQYF,TGCGCCAGCAGCCAAGAGCGGACTAGCGGCTCCTACGAGCAGTACTTC
TRBJ2-2,TRBD2,once,TRBV28,CASSPDPPGGRSTGELFF,TGTGCCAGCAGTCCAGACCCGCCTGGCGGGAGGAGCACCGGGGAGCTGTTTTTT
TRBJ1-5,TRBD1,-,TRBV14,CASSHTGVNQPQHF,TGTGCCAGCAGCCATACAGGGGTCAATCAGCCCCAGCATTTT
TRBJ1-1,-,-,TRBV11-2,CASSFPGPTEAFF,TGTGCCAGCAGCTTCCCGGGGCCCACTGAAGCTTTCTTT
TRBJ2-1,-,-,TRBV11-2,CASSLEWDPLEQFF,TGTGCCAGCAGCTTAGAGTGGGACCCACTAGAGCAGTTCTTC
TRBJ2-7,TRBD2,-,TRBV4-3,CASSQGGRGSKYEQYF,TGCGCCAGCAGCCAAGGCGGACGCGGGAGTAAGTACGAGCAGTACTTC
TRBJ1-1,TRBD1,-,TRBV6-6,CASSYLIRGRNTEAFF,TGTGCCAGCAGTTACTTAATCAGGGGGCGGAACACTGAAGCTTTCTTT
TRBJ2-1,TRBD2,-,TRBV14,CASSQDRLAGGLYNEQFF,TGTGCCAGCAGCCAAGACCGACTAGCGGGAGGGTTATACAATGAGCAGTTCTTC
TRBJ2-1,TRBD1,-,TRBV7-3,CASSTQGSSYNEQFF,TGTGCCAGCAGCACACAGGGGAGTAGCTACAATGAGCAGTTCTTC
TRBJ2-7,-,-,TRBV7-2,CASSYPTDEQYF,TGTGCCAGCAGCTACCCGACGGACGAGCAGTACTTC
TRBJ1-2,-,-,TRBV7-2,CASSSTGTSNYGYTF,TGTGCCAGCAGCAGTACAGGGACCTCTAACTATGGCTACACCTTC
TRBJ2-7,-,once,TRBV14,CASSQGSIAVSSYEQYF,TGTGCCAGCAGCCAAGGGTCTATAGCGGTCAGCTCCTACGAGCAGTACTTC
TRBJ2-5,-,-,TRBV9,CASSAPGRTQETQYF,TGTGCCAGCAGCGCTCCGGGGCGCACTCAAGAGACCCAGTACTTC
TRBJ2-7,-,-,TRBV15,CATSDTTYEQYF,TGTGCCACCAGTGACACGACCTACGAGCAGTACTTC
TRBJ2-3,-,-,TRBV4-3,CASSQDIRTRGDTQYF,TGCGCCAGCAGCCAAGATATTCGAACAAGGGGGGATACGCAGTATTTT
TRBJ2-3,TRBD2,-,TRBV4-2,CASSQEGLGRTDTQYF,TGTGCCAGCAGCCAAGAAGGACTAGGGCGCACAGATACGCAGTATTTT
TRBJ1-2,-,-,TRBV5-1,CASSLGANYGYTF,TGCGCCAGCAGCTTGGGTGCCAACTATGGCTACACCTTC
TRBJ2-1,-,-,TRBV28,CASSPRREQFF,TGTGCCAGCAGTCCCCGGCGCGAGCAGTTCTTC
TRBJ1-1,-,once,TRBV15,CATSRDEELYTEAFF,TGTGCCACCAGCAGAGATGAGGAGTTATACACTGAAGCTTTCTTT
TRBJ2-7,-,-,TRBV29-1,CSVERGPYEQYF,TGCAGCGTTGAGAGGGGACCCTACGAGCAGTACTTC
TRBJ1-2,TRBD1,-,TRBV7-2,CASSLPGTGGEIYGYTF,TGTGCCAGCAGCTTACCCGGGACAGGGGGCGAAATCTATGGCTACACCTTC
TRBJ2-7,-,-,TRBV27,CASSFSSDYEQYF,TGTGCCAGCAGTTTCTCCTCTGACTACGAGCAGTACTTC
TRBJ2-7,TRBD2,-,TRBV2,CASSERLAGGAYEQYF,TGTGCCAGCAGTGAAAGGCTAGCGGGAGGGGCCTACGAGCAGTACTTC
TRBJ2-1,-,-,TRBV6-5,CASSLTAYNEQFF,TGTGCCAGCAGTTTGACAGCCTACAATGAGCAGTTCTTC